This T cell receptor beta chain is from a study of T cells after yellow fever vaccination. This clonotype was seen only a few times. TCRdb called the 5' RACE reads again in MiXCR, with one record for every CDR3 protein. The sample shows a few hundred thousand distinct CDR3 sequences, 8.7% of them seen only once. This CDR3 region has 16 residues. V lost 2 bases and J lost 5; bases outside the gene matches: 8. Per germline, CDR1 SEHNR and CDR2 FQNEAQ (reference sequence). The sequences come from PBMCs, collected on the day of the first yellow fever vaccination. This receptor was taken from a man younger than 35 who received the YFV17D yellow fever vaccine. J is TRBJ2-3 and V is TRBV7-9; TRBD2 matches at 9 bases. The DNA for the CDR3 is TGTGCCAGCAGCTTATCGGCTAGCGGGGTCGAAGATACGCAGTATTTT. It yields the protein CASSLSASGVEDTQYF.